Shown below are 17 T cell receptor beta chains from a single sample sequenced in a study of blood T cells in healthy people across ages. With a J-beta primer mix and a sample-barcoded 5' primer, a second PCR ran roughly 7 to 11 cycles. Using its own MiXCR run on the 5' RACE reads, TCRdb lists one record per CDR3 protein. The table includes about 1.1 million distinct CDR3 sequences, 35% to 45% detected once. Sequences were obtained from blood. Receptors were obtained from a man between 18 and 29 years old in good health.

As concerns this clonotype: A read error may produce the germline difference seen at one junction end. CDR3 loop: CANSRTGGAENNEQFF. The DNA of the CDR3 is TGCGCCAACAGTCGAACAGGGGGCGCAGAAAACAATGAGCAGTTCTTC. The chain links TRBV7-2 to TRBJ2-1, with 9 bases aligning to TRBD1. Germline V lookup: CDR1 SGHTA, CDR2 FQGNSA. This CDR3 spans 16 amino acids. Supplemented by reference TRBV7-2 and TRBJ2-1, the full variable domain reads GAGVSQSPSNKVTEKGKDVELRCDPISGHTALYWYRQSLGQGLEFLIYFQGNSAPDKSGLPSDRFSAERTGGSVSTLTIQRTQQEDSAVYLCANSRTGGAENNEQFFGPGTRLTVL.

This chain links TRBV13 with TRBJ1-3, with 8 bases matching TRBD1. The V segment lost 3 bases and the J segment 4 bases; nucleotides outside the gene matches: 8. Germline V lookup: CDR1 PRHDT, CDR2 FYEKMQ (reference sequence). This CDR3 is 16 amino acids long. CDR3 amino acids: CASSLDRVGVGNTIYF. In DNA, the CDR3 is TGTGCCAGCAGCTTGGACAGGGTTGGGGTAGGAAACACCATATATTTT.

V gene TRBV10-3 combines with J gene TRBJ2-5, with D perhaps matching TRBD1 (6 bases). The CDR3 covers 14 residues. V was clipped by 8 bases and J by 5 bases, with 18 bases between them. The germline V gene has CDR1 ENHRY and CDR2 SYGVKD. The DNA for the CDR3 is TGTGCCATCTCCCCCCGACAGGTCGAGGAGACCCAGTACTTC. It is translated as CAISPRQVEETQYF.

The rearrangement links TRBV5-4 to TRBJ2-2, with 12 positions matching TRBD2. Germline loops: CDR1 SGHNT, CDR2 YYREEE (reference sequence). The CDR3 spans 17 residues. The ends lost 3 bases at V and 0 bases at J; junction bases unmatched: 3. CDR3 in DNA: TGTGCCAGCAGCTCGACTAGCGGGGGCACGAACACCGGGGAGCTGTTTTTT. As protein: CASSSTSGGTNTGELFF.

In its sample, this clonotype was seen a few times. This chain joins TRBV15 and TRBJ1-2; D is undetermined. This CDR3 comprises 14 residues. Germline V gives CDR1 LNHNV, CDR2 YYDKDF (reference sequence). V lost 1 base and J lost 0, with 6 bases in between. The CDR3, as DNA: TGTGCCACCAGCAGAGTCACGTCTAACTATGGCTACACCTTC. Translated, it gives CATSRVTSNYGYTF.

This chain joins TRBV6-6 and TRBJ2-1, with D possibly matching TRBD1 (5 bases). Trimming took 6 bases from V and 9 from J, leaving 15 bases between them. The CDR3 runs to 13 residues. CDR1 and CDR2 from the germline V gene are MNHNY and SVGAGI (reference sequence). CDR3 sequence (DNA): TGTGCCAGCAGCCGTGGGGCGAGGAGTGAGCAGTTCTTC. Amino acids: CASSRGARSEQFF.

This chain connects TRBV27 to TRBJ1-6, with D possibly TRBD1 on 5 matching bases. CDR1 is MNHEY, CDR2 SMNVEV, per germline (reference sequence). V was trimmed by 6 bases and J by 7 bases, leaving 13 bases between them. The CDR3 covers 14 residues. DNA of the CDR3: TGTGCCAGCAGGGCGACAGCTTCCAATTCACCCCTCCACTTT. Translated, it gives CASRATASNSPLHF.

On this clonotype: A much larger clone is a single base away; this may be a read error. V usage is TRBV3-1 and J usage is TRBJ2-3, with D uncertain. Germline V lookup: CDR1 LGHDT, CDR2 YNNKEL (reference sequence). The CDR3 contains 12 residues. CDR3 sequence reads: CASGQFTDTQYF. The CDR3 DNA follows: TGTGCCAGCGGCCAATTCACAGATACGCAGTATTTT.

Comment on this clonotype: Since a much larger clone is just one base distant, this may be a read error. J is TRBJ1-2 and V is TRBV12-3 or TRBV12-4; the match to TRBD1 covers 9 bases. This CDR3 is 12 amino acids long. Trimming took 8 bases from V and 6 from J; bases not matched to a gene: 4. The CDR3: CASGGTGNGYTF. The CDR3 nucleotides read TGTGCCAGCGGTGGGACAGGGAATGGCTACACCTTC.

The table lists this clonotype with a few counts. This chain uses TRBV2 with TRBJ1-6; D remains ambiguous. The length of the CDR3 is 14 residues. Germline CDR1 is SNHLY and CDR2 is FYNNEI. The germline V and J ends were trimmed by 4 bases and 0 bases, with 4 bases remaining between them. Written as DNA, the CDR3 is TGTGCCAGCAGTGGTGGCTCCTATAATTCACCCCTCCACTTT. Its protein product is CASSGGSYNSPLHF. The whole variable domain, filled in from reference TRBV2 and TRBJ1-6, reads EPEVTQTPSHQVTQMGQEVILRCVPISNHLYFYWYRQILGQKVEFLVSFYNNEISEKSEIFDDQFSVERPDGSNFTLKIRSTKLEDSAMYFCASSGGSYNSPLHFGNGTRLTVT.

CDR3 DNA sequence: TGTGCCAGCAGCTCGGGGCCACTAGCCAACACCGGGGAGCTGTTTTTT. It encodes CASSSGPLANTGELFF. The genes are TRBV7-9 and TRBJ2-2, with D tentatively TRBD2 (6 bases). The CDR3 totals 16 residues. Germline V gene lookup returns CDR1 SEHNR and CDR2 FQNEAQ (reference sequence). V lost 4 bases, J lost 2 bases, and 14 bases lay in between.

This clonotype has only a few counts. This sequence joins TRBV29-1 and TRBJ1-2; D is ambiguous. This CDR3 has 16 residues. CDR1 and CDR2 (germline): SQVTM, ANQGSEA. V was shortened by 3 bases and J by 2 bases, with 19 bases between the two germline ends. The CDR3 sequence is CSVDRPDPYLNYGYTF. The CDR3, as DNA: TGCAGCGTTGATCGGCCAGATCCATACCTAAACTATGGCTACACCTTC.

The chain joins TRBV29-1 to TRBJ2-5; TRBD2 agrees at 12 bases. This CDR3 is 16 amino acids long. The J segment lost 11 bases and the V segment lost 6 bases, leaving 19 bases of the junction unmatched. CDR1 is SQVTM, CDR2 ANQGSEA, per germline. The CDR3 coding sequence is TGCAGCGTGGGACTCCGACTAGCGGGGGTCTACAATGAGCAGTACTTC. Translation gives CSVGLRLAGVYNEQYF.

This chain uses TRBV4-2 with TRBJ1-4, with a weak D call TRBD1 (5 bases). Germline V CDR1 and CDR2: LGHNA, YNFKEQ. V was pared by 0 bases and J by 7 bases, with 21 bases between. This CDR3 comprises 18 residues. The CDR3 reads CASSQDLGVGDRSEKLFF. In DNA, the CDR3 is TGTGCCAGCAGCCAAGATCTCGGGGTAGGAGACAGAAGTGAAAAACTGTTTTTT.

The rearrangement links TRBV2 to TRBJ1-2; 8 bases map to TRBD1. Unmatched junction bases numbered 3, after V lost 6 bases and J lost 3 bases. The length of the CDR3 is 13 residues. Germline values: CDR1 SNHLY, CDR2 FYNNEI. CDR3: CASRPTGDYGYTF. The CDR3 coding sequence is TGTGCCAGCAGGCCGACAGGGGACTATGGCTACACCTTC. The full variable domain, with the rest looked up from reference TRBV2 and TRBJ1-2, is EPEVTQTPSHQVTQMGQEVILRCVPISNHLYFYWYRQILGQKVEFLVSFYNNEISEKSEIFDDQFSVERPDGSNFTLKIRSTKLEDSAMYFCASRPTGDYGYTFGSGTRLTVV.

The V call is TRBV5-1, the J call TRBJ1-1, with 7 bases fitting TRBD1. From germline, CDR1 is SGHRS and CDR2 YFSETQ. With V trimmed by 4 bases and J by 4 bases, 7 bases remained unmatched. The CDR3 extends over 14 amino acids. Here the CDR3 reads CASSITGASTEAFF. CDR3 bases: TGCGCCAGCAGCATCACAGGGGCGAGCACTGAAGCTTTCTTT.

The table lists this clonotype with many counts. This chain connects TRBV13 to TRBJ2-6, with TRBD1 as a possible D gene (5 bases). CDR1 is PRHDT and CDR2 is FYEKMQ in the germline V gene (reference sequence). The germline V and J ends were trimmed by 5 bases and 1 base, with 9 bases remaining between them. This CDR3 is built from 15 residues. The CDR3 DNA reads as TGTGCCAGCAGCATCCAGGGATCTGGGGCCAACGTCCTGACTTTC. This sequence encodes CASSIQGSGANVLTF. The variable domain in full, completed from reference TRBV13 and TRBJ2-6, reads AAGVIQSPRHLIKEKRETATLKCYPIPRHDTVYWYQQGPGQDPQFLISFYEKMQSDKGSIPDRFSAQQFSDYHSELNMSSLELGDSALYFCASSIQGSGANVLTFGAGSRLTVL.